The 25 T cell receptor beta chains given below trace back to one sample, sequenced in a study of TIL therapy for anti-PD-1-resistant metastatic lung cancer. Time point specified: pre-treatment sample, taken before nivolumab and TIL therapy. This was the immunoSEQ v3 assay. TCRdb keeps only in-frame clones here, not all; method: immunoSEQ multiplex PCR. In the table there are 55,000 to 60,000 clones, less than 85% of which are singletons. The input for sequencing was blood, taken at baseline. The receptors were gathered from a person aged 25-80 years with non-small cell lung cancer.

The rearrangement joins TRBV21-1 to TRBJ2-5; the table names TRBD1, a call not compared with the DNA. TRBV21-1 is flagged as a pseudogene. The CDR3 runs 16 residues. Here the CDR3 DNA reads TGTGCCAGCAGCAAATTCAAACCGGGACAGCAAGAGACCCAGTACTTC. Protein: CASSKFKPGQQETQYF.

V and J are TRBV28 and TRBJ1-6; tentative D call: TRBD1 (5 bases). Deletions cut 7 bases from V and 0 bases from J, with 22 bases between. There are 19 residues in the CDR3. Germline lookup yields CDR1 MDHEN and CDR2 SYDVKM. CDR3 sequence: CASTSPRDRGSSYNSPLHF. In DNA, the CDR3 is TGTGCCAGCACCTCCCCCCGGGACCGAGGGAGCTCCTATAATTCACCCCTCCACTTT.

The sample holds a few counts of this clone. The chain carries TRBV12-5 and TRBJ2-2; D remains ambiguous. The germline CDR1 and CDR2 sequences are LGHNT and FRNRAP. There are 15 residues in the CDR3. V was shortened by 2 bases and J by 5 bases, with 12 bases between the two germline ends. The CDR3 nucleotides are TGTGCTAGTGGTTTGAGGGTCACGTGGACCGGGGAGCTGTTTTTT. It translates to CASGLRVTWTGELFF.

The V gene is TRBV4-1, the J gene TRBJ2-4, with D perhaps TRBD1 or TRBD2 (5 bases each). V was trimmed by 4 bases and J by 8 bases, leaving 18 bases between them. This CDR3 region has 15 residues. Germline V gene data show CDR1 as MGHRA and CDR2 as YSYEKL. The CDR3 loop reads CASSPSWDPRDIQYF. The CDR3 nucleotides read TGCGCCAGCAGCCCTTCCTGGGACCCCAGGGACATTCAGTACTTC.

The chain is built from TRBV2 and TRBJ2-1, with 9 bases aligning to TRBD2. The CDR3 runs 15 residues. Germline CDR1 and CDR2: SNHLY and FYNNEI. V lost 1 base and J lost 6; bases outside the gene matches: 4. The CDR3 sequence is CASSEGGRAGNEQFF. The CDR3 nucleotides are TGTGCCAGCAGTGAAGGCGGGAGGGCCGGCAATGAGCAGTTCTTC.

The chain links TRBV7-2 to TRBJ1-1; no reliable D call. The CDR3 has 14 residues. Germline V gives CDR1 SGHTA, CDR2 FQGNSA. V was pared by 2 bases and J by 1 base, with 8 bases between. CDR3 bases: TGTGCCAGCAGCTTAAACATCTGGAACACTGAAGCTTTCTTT. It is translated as CASSLNIWNTEAFF.

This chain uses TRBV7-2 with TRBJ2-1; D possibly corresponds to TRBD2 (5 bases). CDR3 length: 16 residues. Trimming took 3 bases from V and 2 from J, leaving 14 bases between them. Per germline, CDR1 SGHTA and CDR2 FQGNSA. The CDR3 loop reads CASSFSSPSAYNEQFF. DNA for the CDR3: TGTGCCAGCAGCTTCTCTAGCCCGAGCGCCTACAATGAGCAGTTCTTC.

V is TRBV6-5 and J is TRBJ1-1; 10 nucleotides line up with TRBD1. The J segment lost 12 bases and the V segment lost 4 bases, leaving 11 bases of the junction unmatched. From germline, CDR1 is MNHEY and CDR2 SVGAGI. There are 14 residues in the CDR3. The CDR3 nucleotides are TGTGCCAGCAGTTTCAGGACAGGGGGACCTATTACTTTCTTT. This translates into CASSFRTGGPITFF.

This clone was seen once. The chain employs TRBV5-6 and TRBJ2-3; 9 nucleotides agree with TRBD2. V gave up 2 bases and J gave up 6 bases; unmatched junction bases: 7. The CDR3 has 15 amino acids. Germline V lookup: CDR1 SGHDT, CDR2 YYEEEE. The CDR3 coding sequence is TGTGCCAGCAGCTTTCGCGGGGGGGCCGAGGATACGCAGTATTTT. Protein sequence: CASSFRGGAEDTQYF.

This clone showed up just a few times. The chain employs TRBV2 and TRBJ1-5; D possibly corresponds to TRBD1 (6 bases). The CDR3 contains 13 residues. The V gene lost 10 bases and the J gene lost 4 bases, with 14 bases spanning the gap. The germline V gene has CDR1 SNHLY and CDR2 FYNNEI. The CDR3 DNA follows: TGTGCCATAGGTGGGGACACGAATCAGCCCCAGCATTTT. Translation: CAIGGDTNQPQHF.

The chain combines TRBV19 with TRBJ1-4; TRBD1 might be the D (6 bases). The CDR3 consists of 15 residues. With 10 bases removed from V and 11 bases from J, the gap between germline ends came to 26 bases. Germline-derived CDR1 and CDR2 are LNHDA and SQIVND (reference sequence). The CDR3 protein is CATSRLVGANQKLFF. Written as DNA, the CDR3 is TGTGCCACCTCCAGACTCGTGGGGGCAAATCAGAAACTGTTTTTT.

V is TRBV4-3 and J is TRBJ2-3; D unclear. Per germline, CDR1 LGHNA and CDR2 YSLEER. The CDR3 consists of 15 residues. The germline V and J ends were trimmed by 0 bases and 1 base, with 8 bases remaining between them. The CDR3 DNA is TGCGCCAGCAGCCAAGACCCCCTGGGCACAGATACGCAGTATTTT. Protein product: CASSQDPLGTDTQYF.

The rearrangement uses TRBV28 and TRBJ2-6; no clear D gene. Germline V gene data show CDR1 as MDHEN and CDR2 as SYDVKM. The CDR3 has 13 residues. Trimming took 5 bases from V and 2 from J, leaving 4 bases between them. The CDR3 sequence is CASSPPGANVLTF. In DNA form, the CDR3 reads TGTGCCAGCAGTCCGCCTGGGGCCAACGTCCTGACTTTC.

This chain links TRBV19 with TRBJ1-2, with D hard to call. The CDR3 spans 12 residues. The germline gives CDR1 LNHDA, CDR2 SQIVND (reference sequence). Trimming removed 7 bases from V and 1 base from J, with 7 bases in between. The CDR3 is CASKQYNYGYTF. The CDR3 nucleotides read TGTGCCAGTAAACAGTATAACTATGGCTACACCTTC.

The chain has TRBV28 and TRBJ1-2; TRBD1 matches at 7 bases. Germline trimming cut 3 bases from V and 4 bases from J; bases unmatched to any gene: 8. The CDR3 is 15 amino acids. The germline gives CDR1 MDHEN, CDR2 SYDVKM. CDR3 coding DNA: TGTGCCAGCAGTTTGGGGACAGACCTCCCCTATGGCTACACCTTC. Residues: CASSLGTDLPYGYTF.

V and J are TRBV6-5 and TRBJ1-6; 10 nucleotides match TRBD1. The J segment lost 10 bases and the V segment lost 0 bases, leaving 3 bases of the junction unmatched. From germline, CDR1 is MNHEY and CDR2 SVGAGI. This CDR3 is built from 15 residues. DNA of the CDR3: TGTGCCAGCAGTTACTCGAGGACAGGGGGATCACCCCTCCACTTT. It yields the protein CASSYSRTGGSPLHF.

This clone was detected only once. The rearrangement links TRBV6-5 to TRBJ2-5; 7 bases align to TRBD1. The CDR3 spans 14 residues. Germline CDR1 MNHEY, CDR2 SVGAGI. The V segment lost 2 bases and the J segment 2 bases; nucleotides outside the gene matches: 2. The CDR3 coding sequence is TGTGCCAGCAGTTACCAGGGGGAACAAGAGACCCAGTACTTC. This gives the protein CASSYQGEQETQYF.

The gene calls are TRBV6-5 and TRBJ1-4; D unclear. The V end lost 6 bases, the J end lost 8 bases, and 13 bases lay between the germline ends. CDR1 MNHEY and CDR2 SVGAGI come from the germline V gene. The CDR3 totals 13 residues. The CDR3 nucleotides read TGTGCCAGCAGGGGAGAGGGAAGGGAAAAACTGTTTTTT. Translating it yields CASRGEGREKLFF.

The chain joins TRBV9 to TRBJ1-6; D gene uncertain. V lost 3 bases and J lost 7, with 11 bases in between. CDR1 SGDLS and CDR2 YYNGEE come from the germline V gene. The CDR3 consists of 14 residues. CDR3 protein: CASSGTTENSPLHF. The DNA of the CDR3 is TGTGCCAGCAGCGGGACCACGGAGAATTCACCCCTCCACTTT.

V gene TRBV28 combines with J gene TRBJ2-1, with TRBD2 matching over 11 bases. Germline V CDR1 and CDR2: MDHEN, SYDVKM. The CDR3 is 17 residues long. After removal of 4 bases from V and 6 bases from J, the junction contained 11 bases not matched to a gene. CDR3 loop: CASSSLAGGSIGNEQFF. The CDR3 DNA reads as TGTGCCAGCAGTTCCTTAGCGGGAGGGAGCATCGGCAATGAGCAGTTCTTC. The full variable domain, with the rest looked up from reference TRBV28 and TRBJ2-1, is DVKVTQSSRYLVKRTGEKVFLECVQDMDHENMFWYRQDPGLGLRLIYFSYDVKMKEKGDIPEGYSVSREKKERFSLILESASTNQTSMYLCASSSLAGGSIGNEQFFGPGTRLTVL.

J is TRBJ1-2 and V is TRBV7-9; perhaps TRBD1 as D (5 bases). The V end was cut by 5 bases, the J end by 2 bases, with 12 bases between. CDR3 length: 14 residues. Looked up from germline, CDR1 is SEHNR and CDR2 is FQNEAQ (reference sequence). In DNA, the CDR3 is TGTGCCAGCAGCCTAGGGGCTGGAAACTATGGCTACACCTTC. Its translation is CASSLGAGNYGYTF.

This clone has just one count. As DNA, the CDR3 is TGTGCCAGCTTGGACGGAATTTATGGCTACACCTTC. Residues: CASLDGIYGYTF. V is TRBV6-6 and J is TRBJ1-2; unclear D gene. This CDR3 comprises 12 residues. Germline loops: CDR1 MNHNY, CDR2 SVGAGI (reference sequence). Trimming took 8 bases from V and 5 from J, leaving 12 bases between them.

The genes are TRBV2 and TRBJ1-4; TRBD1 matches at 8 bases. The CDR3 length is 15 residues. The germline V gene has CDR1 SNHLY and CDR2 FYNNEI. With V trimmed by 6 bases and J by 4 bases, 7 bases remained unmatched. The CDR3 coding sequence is TGTGCCAGCAGCGGGAACAGGGGGAATAATGAAAAACTGTTTTTT. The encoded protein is CASSGNRGNNEKLFF.

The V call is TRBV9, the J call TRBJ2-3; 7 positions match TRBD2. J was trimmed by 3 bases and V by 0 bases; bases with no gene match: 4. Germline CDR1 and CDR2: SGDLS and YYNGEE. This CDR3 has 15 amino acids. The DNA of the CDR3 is TGTGCCAGCAGCGTAGGCGGGAGTCATACAGATACGCAGTATTTT. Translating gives CASSVGGSHTDTQYF.

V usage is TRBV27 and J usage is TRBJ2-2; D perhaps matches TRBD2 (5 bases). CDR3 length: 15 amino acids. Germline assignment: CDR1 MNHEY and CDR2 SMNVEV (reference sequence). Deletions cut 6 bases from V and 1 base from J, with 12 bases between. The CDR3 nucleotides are TGTGCCAGCAGGAGTACTAGAATGAACACCGGGGAGCTGTTTTTT. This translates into CASRSTRMNTGELFF.